The rows below give T cell receptor beta chains drawn from one sample of a study of blood T cell repertoires in COVID-19. Sequencing was performed with immunoSEQ multiplex PCR; in TCRdb, only in-frame clones are kept and a portion is missing. The sample has a few hundred thousand clones, 90% seen once; the top ten hold 2% to 2.5%. The sequenced material came from peripheral blood. These receptors originate from a woman aged 60-75 years with COVID-19, enrolled during active disease. Both conserved end residues are part of each CDR3. A D gene is named only where the DNA matches it firmly.

V gene	D gene	J gene	CDR3 DNA	CDR3 protein
TRBV5-1	-	TRBJ1-3	TGCGCCAGCAGCCCCCGCCGTCCCGGGTCTGGAAACACCATATATTTT	CASSPRRPGSGNTIYF
TRBV3-1/TRBV3-2	-	TRBJ1-2	TGTGCCAGCAGCCAATTAGGACTCCTACCTAACTATGGCTACACCTTC	CASSQLGLLPNYGYTF
TRBV19	-	TRBJ1-5	TGTGCCAGTTCTTCGACAGCCGGCAATCAGCCCCAGCATTTT	CASSSTAGNQPQHF
TRBV6-5	-	TRBJ2-4	TGTGCCAGCAGTTCTCACAGGGAGGGGGCCAAAAACATTCAGTACTTC	CASSSHREGAKNIQYF
TRBV9	TRBD1	TRBJ1-1	TGTGCCAGCAGCGGGGGGGACAGGGGAAAAACTGAAGCTTTCTTT	CASSGGDRGKTEAFF
TRBV29-1	-	TRBJ1-1	TGCAGCGTTGCAGGGGTTAACACTGAAGCTTTCTTT	CSVAGVNTEAFF
TRBV3-1/TRBV3-2	-	TRBJ1-3	TGTGCCAGCAGCCTTGCGAGCACTGGAAACACCATATATTTT	CASSLASTGNTIYF
TRBV7-9	TRBD1	TRBJ1-3	TGTGCCAGCAGCTTTCAAGCGACAGGGTCCTCTGGAAACACCATATATTTT	CASSFQATGSSGNTIYF
TRBV19	-	TRBJ1-1	TGTGCCAGTAGATTCGACATGAAGAACACTGAAGCTTTCTTT	CASRFDMKNTEAFF
TRBV6-2/TRBV6-3	TRBD2	TRBJ2-3	TGTGCCAGCAGTTGGACTAGCGGCCGCACAGATACGCAGTATTTT	CASSWTSGRTDTQYF
TRBV11-1	TRBD1	TRBJ1-1	TGTGCCAGCAGCTTAGGCTTGACAGGGGGATACACTGAAGCTTTCTTT	CASSLGLTGGYTEAFF